A single sample gave rise to the 14 T cell receptor beta chains below, sequenced in a study of tumor and adjacent non-tumor tissue in lung cancer. No cell sorting was done before RNA was extracted from the tissue. The normal lung tissue was taken more than 3 cm from the tumor edge. A modified ARM-PCR protocol with three rounds of nested PCR amplified TCRbeta. One entry per CDR3 protein results from TCRdb running MiXCR on the multiplex PCR reads. In the table there are about 44,000 distinct CDR3 sequences, around 62% of which are singletons. Sequencing was performed on distant non-tumor lung tissue. All receptors derive from a woman between 35 and 50 years old with non-small cell lung cancer.

For this clonotype: Germline is not matched at one junction end, which may reflect a read error. The rearrangement uses TRBV6-1 and TRBJ2-7, with D perhaps assigned TRBD1 or TRBD2 (5 bases each). CDR1 is MNHNS and CDR2 is SASEGT in the germline V gene. The CDR3 loop spans 14 amino acids. CDR3 in DNA: TGTGCCAGTAACCTGCCGGGGCTCGCCTACGAGCAGCACTTC. Amino acids: CASNLPGLAYEQHF.

A remark on this clonotype: A junction end diverges from the germline sequence, so it may reflect a read error. V gene TRBV19 combines with J gene TRBJ2-1, with TRBD2 matching over 9 bases. The CDR3 contains 13 residues. Germline V gives CDR1 LNHDA, CDR2 SQIVND (reference sequence). This CDR3 reads CASTLAGYYEQIF. In DNA form, the CDR3 reads TGTGCCAGTACTCTAGCGGGGTACTATGAGCAGATCTTC.

With regard to this clonotype: With a much larger clone just one base away, this may be a read error. The chain uses TRBV28 and TRBJ1-5; no definite D call. The germline gives CDR1 MDHEN, CDR2 SYDVKM. CDR3 length: 15 residues. The CDR3 DNA is TGTGCCAGCAGAAGTCAGGTGGGGTTCAATCGGCCCCAGCATTTT. Translated: CASRSQVGFNRPQHF. Combining the CDR3 with reference TRBV28 and TRBJ1-5 gives the whole variable domain DVKVTQSSRYLVKRTGEKVFLECVQDMDHENMFWYRQDPGLGLRLIYFSYDVKMKEKGDIPEGYSVSREKKERFSLILESASTNQTSMYLCASRSQVGFNRPQHFGDGTRLSIL.

Note on this clonotype: The germline gene is not matched at one end of the junction; a read error may be the cause. The CDR3 region has the DNA TGCGCTAGCAGCTCATCTCGCGGGAGAGCTTACAATGAGCAGTTCTTC. Its protein is CASSSSRGRAYNEQFF. The rearrangement uses TRBV5-1 and TRBJ2-1, with 7 bases fitting TRBD2. Per germline, CDR1 SGHRS and CDR2 YFSETQ. There are 16 residues in the CDR3. The full variable domain, completed using reference TRBV5-1 and TRBJ2-1, is KAGVTQTPRYLIKTRGQQVTLSCSPISGHRSVSWYQQTPGQGLQFLFEYFSETQRNKGNFPGRFSGRQFSNSRSEMNVSTLELGDSALYLCASSSSRGRAYNEQFFGPGTRLTVL.

In the case of this clonotype: One end of the junction does not line up with germline, which may come from a read error. CDR3 bases: TGTGCCAGCAGCTTGACAGGGGTGAACAGTGAAGCCTTCTTT. This gives the protein CASSLTGVNSEAFF. J is TRBJ1-1 and V is TRBV5-6; 7 bases line up with TRBD1. The V gene's germline CDR1 is SGHDT and CDR2 YYEEEE. The CDR3 totals 14 residues.

Regarding this clonotype: A read error may be the cause here, since a much bigger clone is one base away. The chain employs TRBV5-1 and TRBJ2-3, with 7 bases aligning to TRBD2. With 9 bases clipped from V and 4 bases from J, the junction kept 11 bases outside the gene matches. Per germline, CDR1 SGHRS and CDR2 YFSETQ. The CDR3 totals 14 residues. The CDR3 DNA sequence: TGCGCCAACAACGGCGGGAGCGCTCCAGATACGCAGTATTTT. Translation: CANNGGSAPDTQYF.

With respect to this clonotype: Mismatch with germline at one junction end may stem from a read error. V is TRBV6-1 and J is TRBJ2-1; D is perhaps TRBD1 (6 bases). This CDR3 contains 14 residues. Germline V CDR1 and CDR2: MNHNS, SASEGT. The CDR3 coding sequence is TGTGTCAGCAGATTAGACTGGACAGAAAATGAGCGGTTCTTC. Amino acids: CVSRLDWTENERFF.

This clonotype was observed a handful of times. The chain employs TRBV5-1 and TRBJ2-3; D gene uncertain. V was trimmed by 0 bases and J by 1 base, leaving 6 bases between them. The CDR3 has 14 amino acids. CDR1 is SGHRS and CDR2 is YFSETQ in the germline V gene. CDR3 in amino acids: CASSLAWGTDTQYF. CDR3 nucleotide sequence: TGCGCCAGCAGCTTGGCGTGGGGCACAGATACGCAGTATTTT.

This clonotype was seen at least ten times. V is TRBV28 and J is TRBJ2-4; 8 bases agree with TRBD1. Unmatched junction bases numbered 7, after V lost 6 bases and J lost 6 bases. This CDR3 region has 14 residues. Germline V lookup: CDR1 MDHEN, CDR2 SYDVKM. CDR3 coding DNA: TGTGCCAGCAGCCCCAGGGGGCAGGGAAACATTCAGTACTTC. Its translation is CASSPRGQGNIQYF.

Notes on this clonotype: One end of the junction fails to match germline, which may point to a read error. The chain carries TRBV28 and TRBJ2-2, with D perhaps TRBD2 (5 bases). Looked up from germline, CDR1 is MDHEN and CDR2 is SYDVKM. This CDR3 region has 13 residues. CDR3 in amino acids: CPSNGRRTGELFF. As DNA, the CDR3 is TGTCCCAGTAACGGCAGGCGGACCGGGGAGTTGTTTTTT.

This clonotype has just a few counts. The rearrangement uses TRBV4-1 and TRBJ2-1; 14 nucleotides match TRBD2. The length of the CDR3 is 16 residues. Germline V gene sequence: CDR1 MGHRA, CDR2 YSYEKL. J gave up 5 bases and V 4 bases, and 4 bases lay outside the gene matches. CDR3 nucleotides: TGCGCCAGCAGCCCAAGGACTAGCGGGAGGAACAATGAGCAGTTCTTC. Its translation: CASSPRTSGRNNEQFF.

This sequence joins TRBV7-9 and TRBJ2-5, with 9 bases lining up with TRBD1. Germline CDR1 is SEHNR and CDR2 is FQNEAQ (reference sequence). J gave up 5 bases and V 4 bases, and 8 bases lay outside the gene matches. This CDR3 is 15 amino acids long. Written as DNA, the CDR3 is TGTGCCAGCAGCTATCGAACCGGACAGGGGGAGACCCAGTACTTC. Its translation: CASSYRTGQGETQYF.

There are a few counts of this clonotype. At one boundary the junction diverges from the germline segment, which might be a read error. V is TRBV24-1 and J is TRBJ2-3, with no clear D. CDR1 and CDR2 (germline): KGHDR, SFDVKD. The length of the CDR3 is 13 residues. CDR3 bases: TGTGCCACCGGTGATTCCACTACGGATACGCAGTATTTT. Residues: CATGDSTTDTQYF.

Concerning this clonotype itself: Being one base from a much bigger clone, this may be a read error. This chain connects TRBV28 to TRBJ2-3, with unresolved D. Germline V gene lookup returns CDR1 MDHEN and CDR2 SYDVKM. The CDR3 loop spans 12 amino acids. The V end was cut by 11 bases, the J end by 2 bases, with 11 bases between. This chain's CDR3 is CAHTADTDTQYF. CDR3 DNA: TGTGCCCATACGGCAGACACAGATACGCAGTATTTT.